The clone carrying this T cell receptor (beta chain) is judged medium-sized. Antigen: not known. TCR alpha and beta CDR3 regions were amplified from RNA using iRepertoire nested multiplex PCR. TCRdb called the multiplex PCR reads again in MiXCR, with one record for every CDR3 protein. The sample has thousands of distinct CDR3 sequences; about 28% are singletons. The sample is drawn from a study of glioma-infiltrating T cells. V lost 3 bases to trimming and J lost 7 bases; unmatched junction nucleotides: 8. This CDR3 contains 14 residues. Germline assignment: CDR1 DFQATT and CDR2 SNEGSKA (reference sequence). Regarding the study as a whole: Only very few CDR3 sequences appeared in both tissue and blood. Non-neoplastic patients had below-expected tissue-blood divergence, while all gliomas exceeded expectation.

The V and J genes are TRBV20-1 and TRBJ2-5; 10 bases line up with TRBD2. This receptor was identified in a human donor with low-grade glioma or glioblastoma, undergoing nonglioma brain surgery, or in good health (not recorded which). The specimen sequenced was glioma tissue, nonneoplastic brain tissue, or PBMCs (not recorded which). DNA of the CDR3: TGCAGTGCTAGCAGGACTAGCGGTAGTGGGACCCAGTACTTC. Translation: CSASRTSGSGTQYF.